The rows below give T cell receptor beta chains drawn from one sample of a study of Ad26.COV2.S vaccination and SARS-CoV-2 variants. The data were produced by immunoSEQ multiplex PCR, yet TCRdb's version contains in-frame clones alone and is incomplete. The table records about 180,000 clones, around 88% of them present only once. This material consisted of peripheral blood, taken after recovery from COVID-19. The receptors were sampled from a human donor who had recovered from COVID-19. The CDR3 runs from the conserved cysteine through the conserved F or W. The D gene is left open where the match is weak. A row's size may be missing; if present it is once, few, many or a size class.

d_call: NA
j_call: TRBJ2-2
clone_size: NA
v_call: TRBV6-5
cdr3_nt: TGTGCCAGCAGTTACGGGGAAACCGGGGAGCTGTTTTTT
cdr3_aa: CASSYGETGELFF

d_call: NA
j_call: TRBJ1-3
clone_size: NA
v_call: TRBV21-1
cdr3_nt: TGTGCCAGCAGCAAAGAGGCAGGTCCCAAGGGGAACACCATATATTTT
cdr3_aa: CASSKEAGPKGNTIYF

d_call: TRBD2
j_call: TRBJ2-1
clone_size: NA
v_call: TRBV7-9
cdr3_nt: TGTGCCAGCAGCTTAAGGCTAGCGGGATACAATGAGCAGTTCTTC
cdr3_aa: CASSLRLAGYNEQFF

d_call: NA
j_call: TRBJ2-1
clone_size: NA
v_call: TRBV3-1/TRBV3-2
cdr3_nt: TGTGCCAGCAGCCAAGACACAGGGCCCTACAATGAGCAGTTCTTC
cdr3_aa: CASSQDTGPYNEQFF

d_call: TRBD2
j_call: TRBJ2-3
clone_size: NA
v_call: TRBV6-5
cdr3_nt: TGTGCCAGCAGTTACACTAGCGGGAGCACAGATACGCAGTATTTT
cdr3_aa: CASSYTSGSTDTQYF

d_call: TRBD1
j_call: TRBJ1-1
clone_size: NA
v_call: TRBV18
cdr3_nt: TGTGCCAGCTCACCCGACAGGGTTGATGGGGCTTTCTTT
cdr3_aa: CASSPDRVDGAFF

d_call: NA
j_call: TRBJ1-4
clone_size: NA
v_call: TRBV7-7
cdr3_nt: TGTGCTAGCCAGAGACGGGTAGGAGATGAAAAACTGTTTTTT
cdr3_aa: CASQRRVGDEKLFF

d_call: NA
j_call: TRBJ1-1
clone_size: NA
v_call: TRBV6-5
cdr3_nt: TGTGCCAGCAGACACGGTGGTAAAGGGACTGAAGCTTTCTTT
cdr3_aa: CASRHGGKGTEAFF

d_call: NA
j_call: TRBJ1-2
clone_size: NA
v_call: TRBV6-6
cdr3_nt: TGTGCCAGCAGCCTCGACAGTGCTAACTATGGCTACACCTTC
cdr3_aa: CASSLDSANYGYTF

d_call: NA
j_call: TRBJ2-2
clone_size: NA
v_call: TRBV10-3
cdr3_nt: TGTGCCATCAGTCCGGGACGGAACACCGGGGAGCTGTTTTTT
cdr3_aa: CAISPGRNTGELFF

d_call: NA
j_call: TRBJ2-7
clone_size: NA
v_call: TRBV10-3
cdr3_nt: TGTGCAGGGTCACCGGCGGGGACCTCCTACGAGCAGTACTTC
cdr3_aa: CAGSPAGTSYEQYF

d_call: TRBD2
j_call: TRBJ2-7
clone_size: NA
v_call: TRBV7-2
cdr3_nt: TGTGCCAGCAGCTCTAGCGGAACCTACGAGCAGTACTTC
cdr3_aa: CASSSSGTYEQYF

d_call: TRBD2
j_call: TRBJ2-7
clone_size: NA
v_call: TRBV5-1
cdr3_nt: TGCGCCAGCAGCGTTGGACTAGCAGTATACGAGCAGTACTTC
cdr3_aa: CASSVGLAVYEQYF

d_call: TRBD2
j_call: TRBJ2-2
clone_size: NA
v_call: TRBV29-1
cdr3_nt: TGCAGCGTTGAACCAAAGAGGGTAGCGGGAGGAAAGAACGGGGAGCTGTTTTTT
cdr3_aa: CSVEPKRVAGGKNGELFF

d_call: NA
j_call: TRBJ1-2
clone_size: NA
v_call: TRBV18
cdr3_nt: TGTGCCAGCTCACCCTTCAGGGCGGGAACTGGCTACACCTTC
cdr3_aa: CASSPFRAGTGYTF

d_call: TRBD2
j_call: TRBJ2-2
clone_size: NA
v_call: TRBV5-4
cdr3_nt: TGTGCCAGCAGCTTGAGGCGGGAGCGGGGCACCGGGGAGCTGTTTTTT
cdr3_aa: CASSLRRERGTGELFF

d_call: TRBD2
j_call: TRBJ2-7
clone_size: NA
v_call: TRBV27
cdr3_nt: TGTGCCAGCAGTAGGGCTAGCGGGAGTAGTAGGTACGAGCAGTACTTC
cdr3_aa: CASSRASGSSRYEQYF

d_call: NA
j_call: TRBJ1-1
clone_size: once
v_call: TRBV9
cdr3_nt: TGTGCCAGCAGCACCGGGTCTGCGCTGAACACTGAAGCTTTCTTT
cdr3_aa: CASSTGSALNTEAFF

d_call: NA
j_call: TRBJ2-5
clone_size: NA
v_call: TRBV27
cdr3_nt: TGTGCCAGCAGCGGGGGAGACATCCAAGAGACCCAGTACTTC
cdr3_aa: CASSGGDIQETQYF

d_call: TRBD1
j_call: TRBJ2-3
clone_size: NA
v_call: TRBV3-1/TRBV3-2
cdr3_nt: TGTGCCAGCAGCCACTGGGACAGGGTACGCACAGATACGCAGTATTTT
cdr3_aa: CASSHWDRVRTDTQYF

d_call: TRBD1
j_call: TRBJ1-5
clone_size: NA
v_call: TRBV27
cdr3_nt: TGTGCCAGCAGTTTGACAGGGTTTAGCAATCAGCCCCAGCATTTT
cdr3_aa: CASSLTGFSNQPQHF

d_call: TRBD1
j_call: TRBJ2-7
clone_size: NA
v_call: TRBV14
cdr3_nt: TGTGCCAGCAGCCTACAGGGGTTGCTTGGAGAGCAGTACTTC
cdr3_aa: CASSLQGLLGEQYF

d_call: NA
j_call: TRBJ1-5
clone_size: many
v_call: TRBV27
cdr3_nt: TGTGCCAGCAGTTCAGCCAACAATCAGCCCCAGCATTTT
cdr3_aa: CASSSANNQPQHF

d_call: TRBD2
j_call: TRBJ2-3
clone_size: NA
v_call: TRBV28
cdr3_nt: TGTGCCAGCAGAGCCTCGGGGGGGTTGCTGCGGGATACGCAGTATTTT
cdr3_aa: CASRASGGLLRDTQYF

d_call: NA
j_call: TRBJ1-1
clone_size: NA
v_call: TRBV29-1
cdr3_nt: TGCAGCGTGGGGGGCAAGGCAGGGTGGGACGTGAACACTGAAGCTTTCTTT
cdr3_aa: CSVGGKAGWDVNTEAFF

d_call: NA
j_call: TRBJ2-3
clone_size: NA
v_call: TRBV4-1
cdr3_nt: TGCGCCAGCAGCCAAGATTTCCTTGTGCAGTATTTT
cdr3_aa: CASSQDFLVQYF

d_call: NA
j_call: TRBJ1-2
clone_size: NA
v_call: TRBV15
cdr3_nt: TGTGCCACCAGCAGAGAGACAGGCGCCTATGGCTACACCTTC
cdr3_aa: CATSRETGAYGYTF

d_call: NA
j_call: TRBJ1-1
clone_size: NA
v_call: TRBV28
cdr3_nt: TGTGCCAGCAGTTATCGACAGGAAGCTTTCTTT
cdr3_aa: CASSYRQEAFF

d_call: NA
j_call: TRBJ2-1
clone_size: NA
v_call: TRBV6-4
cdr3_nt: TGTGCCAGCAGTGTTGGAACTGAGCAGTTCTTC
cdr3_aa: CASSVGTEQFF

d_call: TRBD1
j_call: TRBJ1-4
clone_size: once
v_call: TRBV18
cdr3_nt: TGTGCCAGCTCAGCCCTTTCCGTGGGACAGGGTCATGAAAAACTGTTTTTT
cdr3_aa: CASSALSVGQGHEKLFF

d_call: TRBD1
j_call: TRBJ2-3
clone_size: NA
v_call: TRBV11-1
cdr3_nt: TGTGCCAGCAGGGCCGGGACAGATCCAATCACAGATACGCAGTATTTT
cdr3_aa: CASRAGTDPITDTQYF

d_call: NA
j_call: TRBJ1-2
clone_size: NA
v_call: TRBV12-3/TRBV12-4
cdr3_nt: TGTGCCAGATTAGGCTACACCTTC
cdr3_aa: CARLGYTF

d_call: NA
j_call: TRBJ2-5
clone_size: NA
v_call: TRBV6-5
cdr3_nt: TGTGCCAGCATTATCTGGGGACCCCAAGAGACCCAGTACTTC
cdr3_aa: CASIIWGPQETQYF

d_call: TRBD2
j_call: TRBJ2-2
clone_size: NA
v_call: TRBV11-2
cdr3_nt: TGTGCCAGCAGCTTAGGCCAGCGGGGGAACACCGGGGAGCTGTTTTTT
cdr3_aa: CASSLGQRGNTGELFF

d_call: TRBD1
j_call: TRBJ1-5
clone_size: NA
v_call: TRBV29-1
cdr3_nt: TGCAGCGCCGGGACAGGGTTGGGCAATCAGCCCCAGCATTTT
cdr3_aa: CSAGTGLGNQPQHF

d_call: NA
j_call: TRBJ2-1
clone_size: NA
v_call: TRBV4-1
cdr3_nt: TGCGCCAGCAGCCAAAACCCGGGAAAGGGGAATGAGCAGTTCTTC
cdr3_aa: CASSQNPGKGNEQFF

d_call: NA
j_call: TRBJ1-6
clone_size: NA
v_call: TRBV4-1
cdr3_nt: TGCGCCAGCAGCCACGGAGGCCCCTCACCCCTCCACTTT
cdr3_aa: CASSHGGPSPLHF

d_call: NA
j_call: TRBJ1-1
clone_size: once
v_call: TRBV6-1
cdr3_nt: TGTGCCAGCAGATACAGAGCAAGGGGCACTGAAGCTTTCTTT
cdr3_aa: CASRYRARGTEAFF

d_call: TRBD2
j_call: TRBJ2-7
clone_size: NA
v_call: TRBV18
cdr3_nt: TGTGCCAGCTCACTTATAGCGGGAGGAGCCGAGCAGTACTTC
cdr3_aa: CASSLIAGGAEQYF

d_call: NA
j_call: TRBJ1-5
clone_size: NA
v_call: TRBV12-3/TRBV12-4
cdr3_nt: TGTGCCAGCAGTGCCCATGGTCAGCCCCAGCATTTT
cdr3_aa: CASSAHGQPQHF

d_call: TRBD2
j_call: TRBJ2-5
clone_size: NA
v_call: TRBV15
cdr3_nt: TGTGCCACCAGCAGGAAACGGGGGGAACAAGAGACCCAGTACTTC
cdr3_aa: CATSRKRGEQETQYF

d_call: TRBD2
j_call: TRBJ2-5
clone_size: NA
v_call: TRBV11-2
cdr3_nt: TGTGCCAGCAGGTTTAGCGGGAGGGCCGAAGAGACCCAGTACTTC
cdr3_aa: CASRFSGRAEETQYF

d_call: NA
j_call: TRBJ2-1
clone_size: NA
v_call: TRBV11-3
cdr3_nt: TGTGCCAGCAGCTTCGGACCAAGCTCCTACAATGAGCAGTTCTTC
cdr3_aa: CASSFGPSSYNEQFF

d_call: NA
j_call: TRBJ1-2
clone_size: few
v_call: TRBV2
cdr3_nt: TGTGCCAGCAGTCCCCCTTCGGGGGGCAAGGTCTATGGCTACACCTTC
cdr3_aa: CASSPPSGGKVYGYTF

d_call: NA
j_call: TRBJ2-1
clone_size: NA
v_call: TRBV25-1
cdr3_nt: TGTGCCAGCAGTGAATCCGGGAGCTCCTACAATGAGCAGTTCTTC
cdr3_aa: CASSESGSSYNEQFF

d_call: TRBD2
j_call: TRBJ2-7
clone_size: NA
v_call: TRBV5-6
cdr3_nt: TGTGCCAGCAGCCTCCGGTTAGCGGGGCTTGTCGCGTCCGAGCAGTACTTC
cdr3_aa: CASSLRLAGLVASEQYF

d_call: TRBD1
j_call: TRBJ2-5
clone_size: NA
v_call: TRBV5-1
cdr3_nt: TGCGCCAGCAGCTACGCCGGGACAGGGGAAGGGACCCAGTACTTC
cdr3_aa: CASSYAGTGEGTQYF

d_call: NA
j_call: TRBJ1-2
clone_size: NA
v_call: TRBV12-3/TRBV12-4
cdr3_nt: TGTGCCAGCAGTTCGGGCCTCGGGGATGGCTACACCTTC
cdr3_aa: CASSSGLGDGYTF

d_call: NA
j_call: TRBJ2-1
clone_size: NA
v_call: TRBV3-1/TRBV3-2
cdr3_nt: TGTGCCAGCAGCCTTACTAGCTTAGGTGAGCAGTTCTTC
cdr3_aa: CASSLTSLGEQFF

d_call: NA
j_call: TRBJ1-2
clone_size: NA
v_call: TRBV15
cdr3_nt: TGTGCCACCAGTCCCGACCCATCTTCATATGGCTACACCTTC
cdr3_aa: CATSPDPSSYGYTF

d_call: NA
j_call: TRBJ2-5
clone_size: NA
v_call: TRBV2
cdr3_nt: TGTGCCAGCAGAGGGGCAGGGAGCGGGGAGACCCAGTACTTC
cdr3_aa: CASRGAGSGETQYF

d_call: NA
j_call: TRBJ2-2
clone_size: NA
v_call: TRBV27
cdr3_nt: TGTGCCAGCAGTTCCGATTTGGAGGGCACCGGGGAGCTGTTTTTT
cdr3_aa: CASSSDLEGTGELFF

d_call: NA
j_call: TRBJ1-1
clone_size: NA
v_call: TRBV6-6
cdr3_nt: TGTGCCAGCAGCCTACAGGGCGGAGGGTCTGAAGCTTTCTTT
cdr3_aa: CASSLQGGGSEAFF

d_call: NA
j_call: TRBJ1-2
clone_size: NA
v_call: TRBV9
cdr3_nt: TGTGCCAGCAGCGTAGCGGGGAACTATGGCTACACCTTC
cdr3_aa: CASSVAGNYGYTF

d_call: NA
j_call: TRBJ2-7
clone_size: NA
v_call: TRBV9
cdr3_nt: TGTGCCAGCAGCGAGGCGGGGGCAGCCTACGAGCAGTACTTC
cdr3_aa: CASSEAGAAYEQYF

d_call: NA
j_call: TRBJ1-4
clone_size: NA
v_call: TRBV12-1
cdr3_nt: TGTGCCGGGGACGACAGAGCTAATGAAAAACTGTTTTTT
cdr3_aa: CAGDDRANEKLFF

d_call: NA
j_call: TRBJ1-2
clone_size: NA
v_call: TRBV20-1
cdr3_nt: TGCAGTCCCTATCAGGGCTATGGCTACACCTTC
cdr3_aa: CSPYQGYGYTF

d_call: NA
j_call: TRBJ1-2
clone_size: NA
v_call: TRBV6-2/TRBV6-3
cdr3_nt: TGTGCCAGCAGTTACGGGGATAACTATGGCTACACCTTC
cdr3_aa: CASSYGDNYGYTF

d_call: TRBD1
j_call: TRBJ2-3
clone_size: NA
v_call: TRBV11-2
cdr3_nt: TGTGCCAGCAGCTCCATACTCGACCCGGGACAGGGGGCAGATACGCAGTATTTT
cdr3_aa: CASSSILDPGQGADTQYF

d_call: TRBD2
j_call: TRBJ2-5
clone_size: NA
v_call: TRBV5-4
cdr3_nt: TGTGCCAGCAGTTTGGGGGGGAGGGGCCAAGAGACCCAGTACTTC
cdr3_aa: CASSLGGRGQETQYF